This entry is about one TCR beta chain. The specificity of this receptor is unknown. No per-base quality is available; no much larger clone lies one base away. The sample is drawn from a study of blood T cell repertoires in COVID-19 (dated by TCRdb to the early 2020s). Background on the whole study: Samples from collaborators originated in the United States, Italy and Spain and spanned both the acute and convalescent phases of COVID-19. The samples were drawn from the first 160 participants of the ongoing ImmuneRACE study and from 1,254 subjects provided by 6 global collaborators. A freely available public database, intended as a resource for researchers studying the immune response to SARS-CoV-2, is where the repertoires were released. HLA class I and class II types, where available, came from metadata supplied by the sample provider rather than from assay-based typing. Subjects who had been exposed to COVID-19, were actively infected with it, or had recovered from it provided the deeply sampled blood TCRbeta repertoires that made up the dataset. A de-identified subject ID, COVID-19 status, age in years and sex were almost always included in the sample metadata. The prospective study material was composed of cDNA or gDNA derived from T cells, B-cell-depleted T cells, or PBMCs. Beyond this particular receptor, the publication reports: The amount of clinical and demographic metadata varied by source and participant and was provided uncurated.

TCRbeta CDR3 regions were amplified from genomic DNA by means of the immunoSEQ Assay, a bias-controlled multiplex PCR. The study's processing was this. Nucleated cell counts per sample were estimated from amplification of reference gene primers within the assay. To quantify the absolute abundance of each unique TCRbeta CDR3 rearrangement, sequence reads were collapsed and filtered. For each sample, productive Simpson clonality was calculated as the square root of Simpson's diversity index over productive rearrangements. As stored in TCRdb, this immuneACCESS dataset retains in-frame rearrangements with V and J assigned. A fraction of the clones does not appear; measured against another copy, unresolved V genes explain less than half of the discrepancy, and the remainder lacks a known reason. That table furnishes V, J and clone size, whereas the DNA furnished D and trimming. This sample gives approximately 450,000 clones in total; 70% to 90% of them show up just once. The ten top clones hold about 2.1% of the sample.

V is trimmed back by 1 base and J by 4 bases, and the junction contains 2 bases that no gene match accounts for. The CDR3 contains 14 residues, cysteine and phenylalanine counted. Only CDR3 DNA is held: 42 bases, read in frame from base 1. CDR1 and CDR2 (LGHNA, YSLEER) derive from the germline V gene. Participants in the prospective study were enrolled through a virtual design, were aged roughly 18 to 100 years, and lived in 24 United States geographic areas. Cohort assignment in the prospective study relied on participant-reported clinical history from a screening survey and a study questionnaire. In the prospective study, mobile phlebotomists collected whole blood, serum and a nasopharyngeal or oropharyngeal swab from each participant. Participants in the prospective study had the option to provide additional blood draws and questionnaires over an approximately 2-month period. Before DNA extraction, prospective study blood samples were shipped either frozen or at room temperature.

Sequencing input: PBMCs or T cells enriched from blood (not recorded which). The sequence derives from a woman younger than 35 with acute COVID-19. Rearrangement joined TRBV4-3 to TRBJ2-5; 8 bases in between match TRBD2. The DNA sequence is TGCGCCAGCAGCCAAGCGGGAGGGCGAGAGACCCAGTACTTC. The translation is CASSQAGGRETQYF.